This T cell receptor beta chain is from a study of cytomegalovirus exposure and HLA in healthy donors. Germline loops: CDR1 ENHRY, CDR2 SYGVKD. Trimming cost V 2 bases and J 1 base; bases outside gene matches: 3. The CDR3 is 16 residues long. PCR used 60 Vbeta primers and 13 Jbeta primers. Clones were read by immunoSEQ multiplex PCR, and TCRdb kept only the in-frame ones, dropping some. The repertoire includes about 130,000 clones, about 81% of them detected once, and 5% to 7% sits in the top ten. Sequencing was performed on PBMCs. The V gene is TRBV10-3, the J gene TRBJ2-3, with 10 bases aligning to TRBD2. The sequence was collected from a woman aged 40 to 55 in good health and CMV-seropositive. The CDR3 region has the DNA TGTGCCATCAGTGAGATGAGCGGGGGGGGCACAGATACGCAGTATTTT. As protein: CAISEMSGGGTDTQYF.